Listed here are 21 T cell receptor beta chains from one sample, sequenced in a study of T cell responses to AZD1222 COVID-19 vaccine. Measured with immunoSEQ multiplex PCR; TCRdb has only the in-frame clones, and not every one. The table records about 120,000 clones, 70% to 90% of them present only once. The sample was peripheral blood, taken on day 0 of MenACWY control vaccination. Every receptor here comes from an adult in good health.

V and J are TRBV19 and TRBJ1-2; possible D gene TRBD1, 5 bases. V was cut by 6 bases and J by 2 bases, with 13 bases left in between. Germline-derived CDR1 and CDR2 are LNHDA and SQIVND (reference sequence). The CDR3 is 14 residues long. CDR3 protein: CASRAGRQNYGYTF. CDR3 DNA sequence: TGTGCCAGTAGAGCAGGGAGACAGAACTATGGCTACACCTTC. The whole variable domain, remainder taken from reference TRBV19 and TRBJ1-2, is DGGITQSPKYLFRKEGQNVTLSCEQNLNHDAMYWYRQDPGQGLRLIYYSQIVNDFQKGDIAEGYSVSREKKESFPLTVTSAQKNPTAFYLCASRAGRQNYGYTFGSGTRLTVV.

The rearrangement joins TRBV29-1 to TRBJ1-2; TRBD1 matches 9 bases. The ends lost 4 bases at V and 4 bases at J; junction bases unmatched: 10. The V gene's germline CDR1 is SQVTM and CDR2 ANQGSEA. This CDR3 spans 15 amino acids. Written as DNA, the CDR3 is TGCAGCGTTGCCAAAACACAGGGGGCCGGCTATGGCTACACCTTC. It specifies CSVAKTQGAGYGYTF.

The chain couples TRBV7-9 to TRBJ2-7; the D is unclear. Trimming shortened V by 4 bases and J by 2 bases, and 9 bases separated the two germline ends. CDR3 size: 13 residues. The V gene's germline CDR1 is SEHNR and CDR2 FQNEAQ (reference sequence). CDR3 DNA: TGTGCCAGCAGCTACGACCCTGCCTACGAGCAGTACTTC. Its protein product is CASSYDPAYEQYF.

V gene TRBV15 combines with J gene TRBJ2-5; D uncertain. This CDR3 is 15 amino acids long. Trimming stripped 0 bases from V and 4 bases from J, with 12 bases between. Germline V lookup: CDR1 LNHNV, CDR2 YYDKDF (reference sequence). The CDR3 coding sequence is TGTGCCACCAGCAGAGATCTGTCCGACGGAGAGACCCAGTACTTC. This encodes CATSRDLSDGETQYF.

This clone was picked up a small number of times. The chain links TRBV7-2 to TRBJ2-2, with 7 bases lining up with TRBD1. Looked up from germline, CDR1 is SGHTA and CDR2 is FQGNSA. V lost 1 base to trimming and J lost 1 base; unmatched junction nucleotides: 0. The CDR3 is made up of 15 amino acids. CDR3 sequence (DNA): TGTGCCAGCAGCTTAGGGGACAGGAACACCGGGGAGCTGTTTTTT. It codes for CASSLGDRNTGELFF.

This chain links TRBV30 with TRBJ1-6, with D possibly matching TRBD1 (6 bases). Germline CDR1 is GTSNPN and CDR2 is SVGIG (reference sequence). The CDR3 length is 13 residues. The V gene lost 4 bases and the J gene lost 10 bases, with 14 bases spanning the gap. CDR3 in DNA: TGTGCCTGGAATATCGGGGGGCAATCACCCCTCCACTTT. It translates to CAWNIGGQSPLHF.

The V gene is TRBV3-1 (or the pseudogene TRBV3-2), the J gene TRBJ2-2, with D unclear. The CDR3 extends over 11 amino acids. Germline CDR1 is LGHDT and CDR2 is YNNKEL (reference sequence). Trimming shortened V by 2 bases and J by 8 bases, and 3 bases separated the two germline ends. The CDR3 region has the DNA TGTGCCAGCAGCCAAAGTGGGGAGCTGTTTTTT. As protein: CASSQSGELFF.

This clone turned up a few times. The chain employs TRBV7-2 and TRBJ1-1; D is unclear. The CDR3 length is 14 residues. Trimming took off 1 base at V and 1 base at J, with 7 bases between the two ends. Germline V CDR1 and CDR2: SGHTA, FQGNSA. CDR3 region: CASSLGPGNTEAFF. The DNA of the CDR3 is TGTGCCAGCAGCTTAGGTCCGGGGAACACTGAAGCTTTCTTT.

This clone was recorded a few times. This chain links TRBV6-5 with TRBJ1-6; 8 bases match TRBD1. This CDR3 is built from 15 residues. Germline V CDR1 and CDR2: MNHEY, SVGAGI. The ends lost 1 base at V and 10 bases at J; junction bases unmatched: 6. CDR3 loop: CASSYFRDRRSPLHF. CDR3 sequence (DNA): TGTGCCAGCAGTTACTTTCGGGACAGGCGCTCACCCCTCCACTTT.

The chain joins TRBV11-1 to TRBJ2-3; 7 bases fit TRBD2. This CDR3 has 18 amino acids. Germline CDR1 and CDR2: SGHAT and FQDESV (reference sequence). V was pared by 0 bases and J by 0 bases, with 9 bases of the junction left unmatched. This CDR3 is CASSLALGLAASTDTQYF. The CDR3 nucleotides read TGTGCCAGCAGCTTAGCGCTAGGGCTAGCGGCTAGCACAGATACGCAGTATTTT.

This chain links TRBV18 with TRBJ1-3; no clear D gene. V gave up 1 base and J gave up 1 base, with 11 bases separating them. Germline V gene data show CDR1 as KGHSH and CDR2 as LQKENI. This CDR3 region has 16 residues. The DNA of the CDR3 is TGTGCCAGCTCACCACATCCGGGAGGGTCTGGAAACACCATATATTTT. Amino acid sequence: CASSPHPGGSGNTIYF. Together with reference TRBV18 and TRBJ1-3, the CDR3 gives the full variable domain: NAGVMQNPRHLVRRRGQEARLRCSPMKGHSHVYWYRQLPEEGLKFMVYLQKENIIDESGMPKERFSAEFPKEGPSILRIQQVVRGDSAAYFCASSPHPGGSGNTIYFGEGSWLTVV.

CDR3 nucleotide sequence: TGTGCCAGCAGTTTTCCAGAGACAAACACTGAAGCTTTCTTT. Amino acid sequence: CASSFPETNTEAFF. The gene calls are TRBV28 and TRBJ1-1, with D unclear. V lost 3 bases and J lost 2, with 10 bases in between. CDR1 is MDHEN and CDR2 is SYDVKM in the germline V gene. The CDR3 extends over 14 amino acids.

This chain joins TRBV28 and TRBJ2-2; TRBD2 matches 7 bases. The CDR3 loop spans 14 amino acids. V dropped 11 bases and J dropped 1; count of bases not matched to a gene: 7. Germline lookup yields CDR1 MDHEN and CDR2 SYDVKM. This chain's CDR3 is CASAGGRNTGELFF. DNA for the CDR3: TGTGCCTCTGCCGGGGGGAGGAACACCGGGGAGCTGTTTTTT.

J is TRBJ1-2 and V is TRBV12-3 or TRBV12-4; a possible D gene is TRBD1 (5 bases). The ends were cut back, 5 bases at V and 6 bases at J, with 13 bases in the middle. The CDR3 totals 13 residues. The CDR3, as DNA: TGTGCCAGCAGTCCGGACACTGTAGATGGCTACACCTTC. It translates to CASSPDTVDGYTF.

This sequence joins TRBV6-5 and TRBJ1-1; possible D gene TRBD1, 6 bases. Trimming took 5 bases from V and 5 from J, leaving 12 bases between them. This CDR3 is built from 13 residues. Germline V gene sequence: CDR1 MNHEY, CDR2 SVGAGI. CDR3 protein: CASSKGGKTEAFF. DNA for the CDR3: TGTGCCAGCAGTAAGGGGGGGAAAACTGAAGCTTTCTTT.

V gene TRBV4-2 combines with J gene TRBJ2-7; TRBD2 is a possible D gene (5 bases). Germline CDR1 reads LGHNA; CDR2 reads YNFKEQ. Trimming took off 0 bases at V and 7 bases at J, with 19 bases between the two ends. The CDR3 is 16 amino acids. In DNA form, the CDR3 reads TGTGCCAGCAGCCAAGAAACAAGCCTAGCAGGCAGGGAGCAGTACTTC. Translated, it gives CASSQETSLAGREQYF.

The chain has TRBV30 and TRBJ1-1; D is uncertain. Germline values: CDR1 GTSNPN, CDR2 SVGIG (reference sequence). V dropped 2 bases and J dropped 1 base, with 8 bases sitting between them. This CDR3 contains 13 residues. CDR3 DNA sequence: TGTGCCTGGAGTTTAGGAACGAACACTGAAGCTTTCTTT. Translation: CAWSLGTNTEAFF.

V is TRBV5-1 and J is TRBJ2-2; TRBD2 is a possible D gene (6 bases). The CDR3 sequence is 15 residues long. Germline CDR1 is SGHRS and CDR2 is YFSETQ. The V gene lost 4 bases and the J gene lost 0 bases, with 10 bases spanning the gap. CDR3 residues: CASSLAGPNTGELFF. In DNA form, the CDR3 reads TGCGCCAGCAGCCTTGCGGGGCCGAACACCGGGGAGCTGTTTTTT.

This clone appeared once. V usage is TRBV4-1 and J usage is TRBJ1-2; no reliable D call. V was clipped by 0 bases and J by 0 bases, with 8 bases between them. The CDR3 sequence is 15 residues long. Germline V lookup: CDR1 MGHRA, CDR2 YSYEKL. CDR3 nucleotide sequence: TGCGCCAGCAGCCAAGAACCCGCGTCTAACTATGGCTACACCTTC. It yields the protein CASSQEPASNYGYTF.

This clone was found once. The V gene is TRBV5-6, the J gene TRBJ2-7; no reliable D call. Trimming pared 4 bases from V and 1 base from J, leaving 15 bases between. The CDR3 is 15 residues long. Germline loops: CDR1 SGHDT, CDR2 YYEEEE. This CDR3 reads CASSPRRRNSYEQYF. The CDR3 DNA reads TGTGCCAGCAGCCCCCGCCGCAGGAATTCCTACGAGCAGTACTTC.

The chain carries TRBV6-1 and TRBJ1-6; 11 bases line up with TRBD1. Germline loops: CDR1 MNHNS, CDR2 SASEGT. The CDR3 has 15 amino acids. The trim removed 3 bases at V and 8 bases at J, leaving 3 bases unmatched. The chain's CDR3 is CASSDPGQGDSPLHF. The CDR3 DNA sequence: TGTGCCAGCAGTGACCCGGGACAGGGGGATTCACCCCTCCACTTT.